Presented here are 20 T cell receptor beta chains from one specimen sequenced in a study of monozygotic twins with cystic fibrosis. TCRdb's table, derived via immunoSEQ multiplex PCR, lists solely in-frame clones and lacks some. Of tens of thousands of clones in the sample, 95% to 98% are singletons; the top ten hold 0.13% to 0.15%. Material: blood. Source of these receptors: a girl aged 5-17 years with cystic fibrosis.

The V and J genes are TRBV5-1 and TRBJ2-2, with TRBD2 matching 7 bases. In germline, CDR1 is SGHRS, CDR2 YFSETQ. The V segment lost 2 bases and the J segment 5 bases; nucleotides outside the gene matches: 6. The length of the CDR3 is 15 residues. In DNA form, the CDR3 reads TGCGCCAGCAGCTTTACTAGCGCCGGAACCGGGGAGCTGTTTTTT. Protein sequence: CASSFTSAGTGELFF.

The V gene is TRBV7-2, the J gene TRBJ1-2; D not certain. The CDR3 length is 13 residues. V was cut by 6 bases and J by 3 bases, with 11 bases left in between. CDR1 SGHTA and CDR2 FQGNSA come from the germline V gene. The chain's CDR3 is CASRGNFDYGYTF. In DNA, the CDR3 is TGTGCCAGCAGGGGAAATTTTGACTATGGCTACACCTTC.

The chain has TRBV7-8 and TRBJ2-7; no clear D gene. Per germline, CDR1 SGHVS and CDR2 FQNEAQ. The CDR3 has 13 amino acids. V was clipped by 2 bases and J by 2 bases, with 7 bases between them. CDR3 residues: CASSLLVTYEQYV. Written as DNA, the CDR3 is TGTGCCAGCAGCTTACTAGTTACCTACGAGCAGTACGTC.

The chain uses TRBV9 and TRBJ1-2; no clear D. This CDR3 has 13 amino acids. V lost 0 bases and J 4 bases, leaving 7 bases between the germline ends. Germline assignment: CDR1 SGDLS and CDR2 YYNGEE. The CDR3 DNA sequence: TGTGCCAGCAGCGTAGGGGTGTTCTATGGCTACACCTTC. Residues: CASSVGVFYGYTF.

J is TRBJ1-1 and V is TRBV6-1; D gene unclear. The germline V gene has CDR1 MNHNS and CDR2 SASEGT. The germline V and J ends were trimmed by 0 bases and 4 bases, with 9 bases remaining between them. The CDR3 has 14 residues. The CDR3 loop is CASSEAGGVTEAFF. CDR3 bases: TGTGCCAGCAGTGAAGCTGGAGGAGTCACTGAAGCTTTCTTT.

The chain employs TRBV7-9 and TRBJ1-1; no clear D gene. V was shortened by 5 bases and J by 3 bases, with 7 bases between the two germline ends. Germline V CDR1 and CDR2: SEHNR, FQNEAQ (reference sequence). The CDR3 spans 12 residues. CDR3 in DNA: TGTGCCAGCAGCAACAGTCACACTGAAGCTTTCTTT. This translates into CASSNSHTEAFF.

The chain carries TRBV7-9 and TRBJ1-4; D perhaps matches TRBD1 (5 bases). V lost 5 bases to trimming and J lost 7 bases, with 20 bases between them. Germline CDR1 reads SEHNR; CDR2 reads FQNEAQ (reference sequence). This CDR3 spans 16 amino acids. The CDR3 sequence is CASSPHLFGGGEKLFF. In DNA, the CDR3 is TGTGCCAGCAGCCCCCATTTGTTCGGGGGTGGTGAAAAACTGTTTTTT.

The CDR3 loop reads CASSHGLAGEAGANVLTF. Here the CDR3 DNA reads TGTGCCAGCAGCCACGGACTAGCGGGAGAAGCTGGGGCCAACGTCCTGACTTTC. The chain links TRBV21-1 to TRBJ2-6; the table names TRBD2, a call not compared with the DNA. TRBV21-1 is a recognized pseudogene. The CDR3 runs to 18 residues.

CDR3 nucleotides: TGTGCCAGCAGCTCCTCACACTGGACTAGCGGGAGCACAGATACGCAGTATTTT. Translating it yields CASSSSHWTSGSTDTQYF. The chain uses TRBV7-2 and TRBJ2-3, with TRBD2 matching over 11 bases. V gave up 4 bases and J gave up 0 bases; unmatched junction bases: 9. This CDR3 region has 18 residues. CDR1 is SGHTA, CDR2 FQGNSA, per germline. The full variable domain, its missing parts supplied by reference TRBV7-2 and TRBJ2-3, is GAGVSQSPSNKVTEKGKDVELRCDPISGHTALYWYRQSLGQGLEFLIYFQGNSAPDKSGLPSDRFSAERTGGSVSTLTIQRTQQEDSAVYLCASSSSHWTSGSTDTQYFGPGTRLTVL.

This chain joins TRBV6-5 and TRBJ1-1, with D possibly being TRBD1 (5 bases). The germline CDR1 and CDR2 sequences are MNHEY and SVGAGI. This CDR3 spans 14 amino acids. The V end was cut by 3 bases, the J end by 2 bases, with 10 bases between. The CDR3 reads CASSYSGANTEAFF. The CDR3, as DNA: TGTGCCAGCAGTTATTCCGGGGCCAACACTGAAGCTTTCTTT.

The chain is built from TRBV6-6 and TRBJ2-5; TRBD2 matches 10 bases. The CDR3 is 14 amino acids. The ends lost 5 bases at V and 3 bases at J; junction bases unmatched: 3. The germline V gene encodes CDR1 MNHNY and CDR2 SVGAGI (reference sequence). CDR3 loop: CASSGTSAKETQYF. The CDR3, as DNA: TGTGCCAGCAGTGGGACTAGCGCTAAAGAGACCCAGTACTTC.

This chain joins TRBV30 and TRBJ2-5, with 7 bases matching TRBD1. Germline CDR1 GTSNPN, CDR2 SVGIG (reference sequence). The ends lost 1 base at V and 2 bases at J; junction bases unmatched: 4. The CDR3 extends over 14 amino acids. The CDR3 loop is CAWSEGGWQETQYF. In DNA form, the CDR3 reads TGTGCCTGGAGTGAAGGGGGCTGGCAAGAGACCCAGTACTTC.

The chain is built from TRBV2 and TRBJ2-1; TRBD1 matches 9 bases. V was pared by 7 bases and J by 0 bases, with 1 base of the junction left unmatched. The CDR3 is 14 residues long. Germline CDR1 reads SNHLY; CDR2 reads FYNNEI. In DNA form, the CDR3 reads TGTGCCAGCATGGGACAGGGCTCCTACAATGAGCAGTTCTTC. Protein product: CASMGQGSYNEQFF.

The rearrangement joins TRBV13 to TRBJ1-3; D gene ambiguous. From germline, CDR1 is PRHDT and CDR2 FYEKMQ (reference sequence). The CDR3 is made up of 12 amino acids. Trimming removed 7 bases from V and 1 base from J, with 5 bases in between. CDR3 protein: CASTWSGNTIYF. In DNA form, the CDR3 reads TGTGCCAGCACCTGGTCTGGAAACACCATATATTTT. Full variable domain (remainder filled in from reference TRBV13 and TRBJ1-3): AAGVIQSPRHLIKEKRETATLKCYPIPRHDTVYWYQQGPGQDPQFLISFYEKMQSDKGSIPDRFSAQQFSDYHSELNMSSLELGDSALYFCASTWSGNTIYFGEGSWLTVV.

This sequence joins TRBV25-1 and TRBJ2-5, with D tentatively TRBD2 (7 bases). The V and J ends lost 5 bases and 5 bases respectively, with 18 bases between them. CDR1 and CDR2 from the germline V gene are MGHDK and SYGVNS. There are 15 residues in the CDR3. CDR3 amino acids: CASSHLGGGTETQYF. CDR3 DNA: TGTGCCAGCAGTCACCTAGGGGGGGGAACGGAGACCCAGTACTTC.

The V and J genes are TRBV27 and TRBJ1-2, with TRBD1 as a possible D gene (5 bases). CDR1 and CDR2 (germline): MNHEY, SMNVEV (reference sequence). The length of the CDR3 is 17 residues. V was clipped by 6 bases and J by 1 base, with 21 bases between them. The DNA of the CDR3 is TGTGCCAGCAGCCCCCGGGGCGGAGAGTTAAGTAACTATGGCTACACCTTC. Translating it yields CASSPRGGELSNYGYTF.

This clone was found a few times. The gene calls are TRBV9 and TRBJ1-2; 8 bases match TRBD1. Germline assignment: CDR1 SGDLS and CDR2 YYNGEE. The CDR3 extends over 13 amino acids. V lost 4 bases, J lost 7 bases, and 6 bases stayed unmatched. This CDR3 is CASSQYRGSGYTF. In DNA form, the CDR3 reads TGTGCCAGCAGCCAATACAGGGGGTCTGGCTACACCTTC.

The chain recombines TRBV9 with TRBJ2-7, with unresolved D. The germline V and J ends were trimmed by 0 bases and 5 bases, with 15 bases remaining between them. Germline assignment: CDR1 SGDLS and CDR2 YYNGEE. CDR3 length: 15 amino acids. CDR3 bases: TGTGCCAGCAGCGTAGCAGACCGGTTACATGACGAGCAGTACTTC. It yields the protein CASSVADRLHDEQYF.

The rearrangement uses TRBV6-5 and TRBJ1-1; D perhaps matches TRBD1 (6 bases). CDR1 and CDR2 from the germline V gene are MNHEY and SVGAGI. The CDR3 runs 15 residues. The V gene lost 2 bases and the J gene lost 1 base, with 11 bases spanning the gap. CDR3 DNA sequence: TGTGCCAGCAGTTACCAAACCAGGGGGAACACTGAAGCTTTCTTT. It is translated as CASSYQTRGNTEAFF.

The DNA of the CDR3 is TGCGCCAGCAGCTCGGGGCCCGGCGGGGAGCTGTTTTTT. Residues: CASSSGPGGELFF. The rearrangement uses TRBV5-1 and TRBJ2-2; the D gene could be TRBD1 or TRBD2 (5 bases each). CDR1 and CDR2 (germline): SGHRS, YFSETQ. CDR3 length equals 13 residues. The V end was cut by 3 bases, the J end by 7 bases, with 10 bases between.